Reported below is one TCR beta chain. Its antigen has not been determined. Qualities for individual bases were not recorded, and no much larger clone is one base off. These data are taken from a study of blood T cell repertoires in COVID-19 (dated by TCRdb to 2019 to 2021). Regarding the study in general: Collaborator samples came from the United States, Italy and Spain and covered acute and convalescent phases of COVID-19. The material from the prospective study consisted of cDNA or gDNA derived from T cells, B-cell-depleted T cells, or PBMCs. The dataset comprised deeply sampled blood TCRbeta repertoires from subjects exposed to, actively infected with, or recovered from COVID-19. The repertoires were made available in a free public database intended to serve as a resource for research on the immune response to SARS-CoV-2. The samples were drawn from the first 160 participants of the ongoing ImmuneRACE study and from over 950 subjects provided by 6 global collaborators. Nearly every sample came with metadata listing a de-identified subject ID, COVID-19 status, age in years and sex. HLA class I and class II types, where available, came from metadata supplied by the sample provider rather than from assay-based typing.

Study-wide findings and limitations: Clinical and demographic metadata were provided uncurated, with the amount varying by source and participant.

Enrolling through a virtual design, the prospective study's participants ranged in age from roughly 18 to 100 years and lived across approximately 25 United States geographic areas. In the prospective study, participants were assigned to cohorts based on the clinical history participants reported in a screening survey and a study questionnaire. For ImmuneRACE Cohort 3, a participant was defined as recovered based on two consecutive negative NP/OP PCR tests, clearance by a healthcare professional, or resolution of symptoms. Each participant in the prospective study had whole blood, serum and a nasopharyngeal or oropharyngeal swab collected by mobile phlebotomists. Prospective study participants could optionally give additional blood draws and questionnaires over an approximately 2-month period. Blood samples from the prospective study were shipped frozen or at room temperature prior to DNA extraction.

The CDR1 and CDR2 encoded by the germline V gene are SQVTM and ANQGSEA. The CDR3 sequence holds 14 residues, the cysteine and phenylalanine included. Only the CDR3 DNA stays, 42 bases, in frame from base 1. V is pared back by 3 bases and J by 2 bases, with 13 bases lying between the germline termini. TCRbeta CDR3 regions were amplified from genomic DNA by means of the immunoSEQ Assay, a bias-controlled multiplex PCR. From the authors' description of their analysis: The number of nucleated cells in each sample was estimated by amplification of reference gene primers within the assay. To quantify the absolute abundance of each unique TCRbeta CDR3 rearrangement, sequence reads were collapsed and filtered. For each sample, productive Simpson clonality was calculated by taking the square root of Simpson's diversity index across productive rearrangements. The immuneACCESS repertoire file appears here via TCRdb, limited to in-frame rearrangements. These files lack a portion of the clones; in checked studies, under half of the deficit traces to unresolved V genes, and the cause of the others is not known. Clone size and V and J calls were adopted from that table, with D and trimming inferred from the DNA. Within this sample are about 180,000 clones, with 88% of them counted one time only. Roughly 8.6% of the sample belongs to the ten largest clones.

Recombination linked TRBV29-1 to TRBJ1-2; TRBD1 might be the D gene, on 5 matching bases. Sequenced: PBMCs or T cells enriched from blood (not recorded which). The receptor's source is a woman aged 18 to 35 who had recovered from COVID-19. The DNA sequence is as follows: TGCAGCGTTGAGGCCGGGACTTCGAACTATGGCTACACCTTC. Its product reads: CSVEAGTSNYGYTF.